This entry describes one T cell receptor (beta chain). Its cognate antigen is unknown. This specimen belongs to a study of graft-versus-host responses after intestinal transplantation. About the study: All recipients were given anti-thymocyte globulin induction, and tacrolimus and steroids were then administered for roughly three years.

TCRdb's table, derived via immunoSEQ multiplex PCR, lists solely in-frame clones and lacks some. The repertoire holds tens of thousands of clones, with around 90% as singletons. Trimming removed 4 bases from V and 5 bases from J; junction bases left unmatched: 5. The length of the CDR3 is 13 residues. Germline CDR1 is PRHDT and CDR2 is FYEKMQ (reference sequence). This TCR was sampled from a human donor who received an intestinal transplant. The chain recombines TRBV13 with TRBJ2-7, with 7 bases fitting TRBD1. This specimen consisted of unstimulated CD8+ T cells sorted from spleen or lymph node cells, obtained before intestinal transplant. The CDR3 protein is CASSSGTADEQYF. Here the CDR3 DNA reads TGTGCCAGCAGCTCGGGGACAGCCGACGAGCAGTACTTC.